The entry below describes one T cell receptor (beta chain). Its antigen is unidentified. The CDR3 sequence is 14 residues long. Per the germline V gene, CDR1 is SEHNR and CDR2 is FQNEAQ (reference sequence). TCRdb reanalyzed the 5' RACE reads and collapses them to one entry per CDR3 protein, without DNA. Here the sample table reports approximately 120,000 distinct CDR3 sequences. Whole blood served as the source of total RNA, and no T cell sorting took place. These data belong to a study of monozygotic twins with inflammatory bowel disease. Study-wide results and caveats: Other individuals had fewer clonotypes in common with IBD patients than with healthy twins, especially with disease activity. Researchers reported no repertoire similarity difference between concordant and discordant twins, possibly from limited power.

The chain links TRBV7-9 to TRBJ2-2; the TRBD1 assignment by TCRdb is unverifiable without DNA. Source material: blood. The receptor's source is a human donor with ulcerative colitis or Crohn's disease, or a healthy co-twin of an affected twin (not recorded which). This CDR3 reads CASSLDTGPGELFF.